This TCR beta chain was identified in a study of blood T cell repertoires in COVID-19. For the study at large: Samples of COVID-19 (acute and convalescent) were obtained from the United States, Italy and Spain.

Per the original methods: Quantification of nucleated cells was approximated via reference gene primer amplification. TCRdb's copy holds only in-frame clones and misses some; the assay was immunoSEQ multiplex PCR. Clonal size and the V and J genes are those of that table, whereas D and trimming came from the DNA. The data show roughly 340,000 clones, roughly 90% seen once. This clone was seen only once. Patients of the Seattle cohort, enrolled during active infection, were followed longitudinally. The sequence was obtained from a woman in her sixties or seventies with COVID-19, enrolled during active disease. The sequenced sample consisted of peripheral blood.

The CDR3, as DNA: TGTGCCAGTAGTCCTCGGGGAGGGGTAGGGCCCCAGCATTTT. Translated: CASSPRGGVGPQHF. The gene calls are TRBV19 and TRBJ1-5, with D possibly being TRBD1 (5 bases). The CDR3 extends over 14 amino acids. V was pared by 5 bases and J by 9 bases, with 17 bases between. Germline V gene sequence: CDR1 LNHDA, CDR2 SQIVND (reference sequence).